This T cell receptor (beta chain) comes out of a study of blood T cell repertoires in COVID-19. This CDR3 contains 18 residues. Between the trimmed V and J ends, which lost 0 bases and 14 bases, there was a span of 29 bases. Germline V CDR1 and CDR2: SGHTS, YDEGEE. Per the authors' pipeline: Reference gene primer amplification gave estimated nucleated cell counts. Assay: immunoSEQ multiplex PCR; the TCRdb copy retains only in-frame clones and omits some. V and J calls plus clone size are reproduced from that table; the DNA served to infer D and trimming. The data show 180,000 or so clones, about 80% seen once. This clone showed up just once.

This TCR was recovered from a human donor with acute or convalescent COVID-19. The donor label of this sample is uncertain. The sample consisted of peripheral blood. The rearrangement joins TRBV5-8 to TRBJ2-2; tentative D call: TRBD1 (6 bases). The CDR3 loop is CASSLAEGDRGFIRELFF. CDR3 nucleotide sequence: TGTGCCAGCAGCTTGGCCGAGGGGGACCGGGGTTTTATACGCGAACTGTTTTTT.